The T cell receptor (beta chain) described here comes from a study of molecular identifiers for immune sequencing clone quantification. Between roughly 18,000 and 1,100,000 sorted cells, with 10%, 30% or 50% RNA, yielded naive CD8 libraries. Naive CD8 T cells were picked out by sorting for CD8+CD4-CCR7+CD45RA+. This clonotype occurred many times. Its cognate antigen is unknown. Germline loops: CDR1 SGHKS, CDR2 YYEKEE (reference sequence). The CDR3 sequence is 16 residues long. Deletions cut 0 bases from V and 4 bases from J, with 16 bases between. Study observations and caveats: Whereas naive cells kept under 1% of molecules in clones above 20 RNA copies, such clones held over 97% in effectors.

TCRdb passed the PCR reads through MiXCR, listing each CDR3 protein once. The sample lists 600,000 to 650,000 distinct CDR3 sequences, less than 20% occurring once. V and J are TRBV5-5 and TRBJ1-1, with D perhaps TRBD1 (5 bases). The receptor was isolated from a human donor in good health. Some libraries in this study had Jurkat cell RNA spiked in. Material for sequencing was naive CD8+ T cells from blood, with Jurkat cell RNA spiked in. Subset specified: FACS-sorted CD8+CD4-CCR7+CD45RA+ naive T cells. CDR3 DNA sequence: TGTGCCAGCAGCTTGGGGCCGGGGCTCTCGGGCACTGAAGCTTTCTTT. Residues: CASSLGPGLSGTEAFF. Combining the CDR3 with reference TRBV5-5 and TRBJ1-1 gives the whole variable domain DAGVTQSPTHLIKTRGQQVTLRCSPISGHKSVSWYQQVLGQGPQFIFQYYEKEERGRGNFPDRFSARQFPNYSSELNVNALLLGDSALYLCASSLGPGLSGTEAFFGQGTRLTVV.